Listed here is a single T cell receptor (beta chain). Its cognate antigen is unknown. The ends lost 5 bases at V and 1 base at J; junction bases unmatched: 3. The CDR3 is 15 amino acids. The germline V gene encodes CDR1 ENHRY and CDR2 SYGVKD. Each HIV-infected participant was given treatment in the United States. Cryopreserved PBMC numbered roughly 0.85-10 million per sample before DNA extraction. The assay used was immunoSEQ (version v3.0), run at survey level. Some clones are missing from TCRdb's copy, which holds only in-frame ones; the method was immunoSEQ multiplex PCR. This table holds about 20,000 clones, 85% to 90% found once. This sample stems from a study of long-term antiretroviral therapy in people with HIV. Study conclusions and caveats: Repertoires in HIV (unlike those of controls) had narrower CDR3 length ranges.

The source of this sequence is a woman aged 25 to 39 with HIV. The sample here was unsorted PBMCs, taken 1.8 years before starting antiretroviral therapy. The V and J genes are TRBV10-3 and TRBJ2-7; 12 bases are a match to TRBD2. Here the CDR3 DNA reads TGTGCCATCAGTTCCACTAGCGGGGGGTCCTACGAGCAGTACTTC. Translation gives CAISSTSGGSYEQYF.